This T cell receptor beta chain was documented in a study of T cell responses to AZD1222 COVID-19 vaccine. Germline CDR1 SGHDT, CDR2 YYEEEE. This CDR3 region has 16 residues. V lost 0 bases and J lost 0, with 12 bases in between. Study-level points and caveats: In a largely white British group with more females than males, clonal diversity was possibly underestimated. Repertoires were obtained only post-peak T cell response. Spike-specific TCR depth and breadth grew after two AZD1222 doses.

In regard to this clone: The antigen remains undetermined.

Sequencing used immunoSEQ multiplex PCR; TCRdb keeps in-frame clones, though not all of them. This sample has roughly 150,000 clones, with roughly 90% found just once. This TCR was sampled from an adult who received the AZD1222 COVID-19 vaccine. The chain carries TRBV5-6 and TRBJ1-2; D might be TRBD1 (6 bases). The sample was peripheral blood, taken 28 days after the second AZD1222 dose. Written as DNA, the CDR3 is TGTGCCAGCAGCTTGGGTACAGGGTTAGCTAACTATGGCTACACCTTC. It translates to CASSLGTGLANYGYTF. The variable domain in full, completed from reference TRBV5-6 and TRBJ1-2, reads DAGVTQSPTHLIKTRGQQVTLRCSPKSGHDTVSWYQQALGQGPQFIFQYYEEEERQRGNFPDRFSGHQFPNYSSELNVNALLLGDSALYLCASSLGTGLANYGYTFGSGTRLTVV.